This TCR beta chain is from a study of T cell repertoires in cytomegalovirus infection. Study results and caveats: HLA-C-restricted CMV clonotypes gave the most frequent clonotype in two of eight donors.

MiXCR, run by TCRdb on the reads, gives a single entry per CDR3 protein. The table includes fewer than 300,000 distinct CDR3 sequences, over 20% detected once. This clonotype was counted a few times. Its specificity is unknown. The CDR3 has 13 amino acids. Trimming shortened V by 1 base and J by 4 bases, and 7 bases separated the two germline ends. Germline V gene sequence: CDR1 SGHDN, CDR2 FVKESK. Sequenced material: PBMCs. This sequence originates from a human donor in good health (CMV status not recorded). Some clones in this sample may be carry-over from other donors' samples. This chain connects TRBV14 to TRBJ1-1; no clear D gene. CDR3 in amino acids: CASSQGGITEAFF. The CDR3 region has the DNA TGTGCCAGCAGCCAAGGAGGGATCACTGAAGCTTTCTTT.